This passage covers 7 T cell receptor beta chains from one sample sequenced in a study of Tregs in tolerant kidney transplant recipients (dated by TCRdb to between 2018 and 2021). The intended sense of this specimen's time point label: blood sample drawn before combined kidney and bone marrow transplant. Libraries were built with the immunoSEQ multiplex PCR assay. The table was pulled from immuneACCESS by TCRdb, which kept in-frame rearrangements only. Such tables lose some clones; where checked, under half of the loss comes from unresolved V genes, and the rest has no known cause. This sample holds approximately 60,000 clones; roughly 98% were observed only once. Jointly, the top ten make up around 0.34% of the sample. The material was Tregs from blood, obtained before the transplant. These receptors all stem from a human donor who received a combined kidney and bone marrow transplant.

The chain couples TRBV28 to TRBJ2-1; 9 bases are a match to TRBD2. CDR3 length: 16 residues. Losses at the gene ends were 2 bases for V and 1 base for J; bases not matched to a gene: 3. Germline assignment: CDR1 MDHEN and CDR2 SYDVKM. The CDR3 spells CASSLNSGGSYNEQFF. Written as DNA, the CDR3 is TGTGCCAGCAGTTTAAATAGCGGGGGTTCCTACAATGAGCAGTTCTTC.

The V call is TRBV9, the J call TRBJ1-1; the D gene is possibly TRBD1 (6 bases). The germline gives CDR1 SGDLS, CDR2 YYNGEE. This CDR3 has 19 amino acids. V was trimmed by 2 bases and J by 0 bases, leaving 23 bases between them. CDR3 protein: CASSVTPSWEGEMNTEAFF. The CDR3, as DNA: TGTGCCAGCAGCGTCACCCCCTCCTGGGAGGGGGAAATGAACACTGAAGCTTTCTTT.

The chain links TRBV5-1 to TRBJ2-1; 9 nucleotides align to TRBD1. Germline trimming cut 2 bases from V and 7 bases from J; bases unmatched to any gene: 4. CDR1 is SGHRS and CDR2 is YFSETQ in the germline V gene. The CDR3 covers 14 residues. The CDR3 here is CASSFTGQGNEQFF. The CDR3 nucleotides read TGCGCCAGCAGCTTTACGGGACAGGGTAATGAGCAGTTCTTC.

The chain employs TRBV9 and TRBJ2-5, with TRBD1 identical over 7 bases. Looked up from germline, CDR1 is SGDLS and CDR2 is YYNGEE. The CDR3 spans 14 residues. The trim removed 4 bases at V and 7 bases at J, leaving 10 bases unmatched. CDR3 DNA sequence: TGTGCCAGCAGCACCCTACAGGGGTTCGGGACCCAGTACTTC. It encodes CASSTLQGFGTQYF.

This chain connects TRBV6-6 to TRBJ2-1, with 8 bases that match TRBD1. The CDR3 loop spans 16 amino acids. Germline V gene data show CDR1 as MNHNY and CDR2 as SVGAGI (reference sequence). After removal of 4 bases from V and 4 bases from J, the junction contained 9 bases not matched to a gene. The CDR3, as DNA: TGTGCCAGCAGTTCCCCGGGACAGGCAGGGTACAATGAGCAGTTCTTC. It encodes CASSSPGQAGYNEQFF.

V and J are TRBV7-6 and TRBJ1-2, with D possibly being TRBD1 (5 bases). The CDR3 totals 13 residues. CDR1 is SGHVS, CDR2 FNYEAQ, per germline. Between the trimmed V and J ends, which lost 5 bases and 8 bases, there was a span of 15 bases. CDR3 DNA sequence: TGTGCCAGCAGCCTGTTGGGGGGAAGGGGCTACACCTTC. Protein: CASSLLGGRGYTF.

This sequence joins TRBV11-2 and TRBJ1-1; 9 bases line up with TRBD1. The germline gives CDR1 SGHAT, CDR2 FQNNGV. The CDR3 consists of 16 residues. V gave up 5 bases and J gave up 5 bases; unmatched junction bases: 12. As DNA, the CDR3 is TGTGCCAGCAGCCACTGGGCCGGGACAGGGAAAACTGAAGCTTTCTTT. This sequence encodes CASSHWAGTGKTEAFF.